Sequencing of this T cell receptor (beta chain) was carried out in a study of cytotoxic CD8 clonotypes in ibrutinib-treated CLL. Study outcomes and limitations: Patients had baseline clonality above age-matched healthy donors, and this clonality moved with circulating CD8+ T-cell counts.

Details on this clone: Its specificity is unknown.

The planned depth of sequencing spanned 1 in 200,000 to 1 in 1 million T cells. Sequenced by immunoSEQ multiplex PCR; TCRdb stores in-frame clones only, minus some. In the table there are approximately 210,000 clones, 72% of which are singletons. The germline CDR1 and CDR2 sequences are ENHRY and SYGVKD. The length of the CDR3 is 15 residues. With 4 bases clipped from V and 4 bases from J, the junction kept 6 bases outside the gene matches. Specimen: PBMCs, collected after 24 months of ibrutinib treatment. This chain connects TRBV10-3 to TRBJ2-1; TRBD2 aligns across 8 bases. The sequence came from a human donor with chronic lymphocytic leukemia. CDR3 DNA: TGTGCCATCAGTGGTTCGGCGGGAGGTTACAATGAGCAGTTCTTC. Translated: CAISGSAGGYNEQFF.